The sample holds a few counts of the clone carrying this TCR beta chain. Subsets obtained from CD4+ cells comprised CD45RA+ naive and CD45RA-negative memory cells. The source of the sample is a study of shared clonotypes between healthy human individuals. V lost 7 bases and J lost 2, with 11 bases in between. CDR1 and CDR2 (germline): SGHTA, FQGNSA. The CDR3 sequence is 13 residues long. DNA at approximately 200 ng, tens of thousands of T cell genomes, went into sorted-subset replicate PCRs. Original analysis: Filtering differed because ImmunoSEQ produced junction-only sequences that carried no quality scores. The repertoire was sequenced with immunoSEQ multiplex PCR; TCRdb's copy has only in-frame clones and lacks some. That table supplies the V and J calls and clone size; D and trimming were determined from the DNA. The sample holds under 1,100,000 clones; around 78% are singletons and the top ten take around 0.61%.

The receptor comes from a man between 18 and 35 years old in good health. Some clones in this sample may be carry-over from other donors' samples. The V call is TRBV7-2, the J call TRBJ2-5; tentative D call: TRBD2 (5 bases). Sequenced: memory CD4+ T cells from PBMCs. Described subset: CD45RA-negative fraction. The CDR3 here is CASIEGTQETQYF. The DNA for the CDR3 is TGTGCCAGCATCGAGGGTACTCAAGAGACCCAGTACTTC.